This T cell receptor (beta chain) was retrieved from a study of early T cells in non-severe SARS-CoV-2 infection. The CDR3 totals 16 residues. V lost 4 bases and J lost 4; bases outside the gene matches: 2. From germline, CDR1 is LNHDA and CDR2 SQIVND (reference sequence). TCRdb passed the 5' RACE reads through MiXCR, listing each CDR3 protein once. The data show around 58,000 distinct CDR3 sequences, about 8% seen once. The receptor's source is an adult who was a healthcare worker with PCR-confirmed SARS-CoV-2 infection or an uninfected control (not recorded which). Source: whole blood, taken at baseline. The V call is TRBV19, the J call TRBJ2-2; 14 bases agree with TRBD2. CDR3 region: CASSRLAGGPTGELFF. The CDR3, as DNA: TGTGCCAGTAGTAGACTAGCGGGAGGGCCCACCGGGGAGCTGTTTTTT.